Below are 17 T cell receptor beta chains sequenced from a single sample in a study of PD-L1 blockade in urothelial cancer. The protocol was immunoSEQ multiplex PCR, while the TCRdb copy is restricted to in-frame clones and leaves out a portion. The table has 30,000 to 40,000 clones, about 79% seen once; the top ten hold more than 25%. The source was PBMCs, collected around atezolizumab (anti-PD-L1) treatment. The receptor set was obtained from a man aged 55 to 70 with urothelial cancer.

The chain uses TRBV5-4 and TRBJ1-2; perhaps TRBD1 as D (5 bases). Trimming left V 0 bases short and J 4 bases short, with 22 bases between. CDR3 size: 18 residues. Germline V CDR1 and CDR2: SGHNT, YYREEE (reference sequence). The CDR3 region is CASSLGAVGPQRGYGYTF. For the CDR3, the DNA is TGTGCCAGCAGCTTGGGTGCTGTGGGACCCCAGCGGGGCTATGGCTACACCTTC.

Written as DNA, the CDR3 is TGTGCCAGCAGTTACTCGTATGGCAGCTACGAGCAGTACTTC. It codes for CASSYSYGSYEQYF. The chain has TRBV6-5 and TRBJ2-7; D remains unclear. This CDR3 is 14 amino acids long. Trimming stripped 0 bases from V and 3 bases from J, with 9 bases between. CDR1 is MNHEY, CDR2 SVGAGI, per germline.

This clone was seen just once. In DNA form, the CDR3 reads TGTGCCATCAGTGTGAGCACCGGGACTAGCGGGAGAGAGACCCAGTACTTC. Its protein product is CAISVSTGTSGRETQYF. This chain joins TRBV10-3 and TRBJ2-5, with TRBD2 identical over 14 bases. Looked up from germline, CDR1 is ENHRY and CDR2 is SYGVKD. The CDR3 spans 17 residues. Losses at the gene ends were 4 bases for V and 4 bases for J; bases not matched to a gene: 8.

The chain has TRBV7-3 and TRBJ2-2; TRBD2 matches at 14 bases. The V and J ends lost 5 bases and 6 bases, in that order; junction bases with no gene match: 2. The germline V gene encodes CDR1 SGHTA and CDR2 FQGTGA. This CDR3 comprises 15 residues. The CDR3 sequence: CASSMTSGGAGELFF. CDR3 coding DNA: TGTGCCAGCAGCATGACTAGCGGGGGGGCCGGGGAGCTGTTTTTT. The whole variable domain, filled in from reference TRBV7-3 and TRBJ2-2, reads GAGVSQTPSNKVTEKGKYVELRCDPISGHTALYWYRQSLGQGPEFLIYFQGTGAADDSGLPNDRFFAVRPEGSVSTLKIQRTERGDSAVYLCASSMTSGGAGELFFGEGSRLTVL.

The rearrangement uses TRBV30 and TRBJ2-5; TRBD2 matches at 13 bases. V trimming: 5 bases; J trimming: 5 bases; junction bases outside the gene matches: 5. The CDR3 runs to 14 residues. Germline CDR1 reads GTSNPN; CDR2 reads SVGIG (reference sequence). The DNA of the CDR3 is TGTGCCTGGCGGACTAGCGGGAGCTTGGAGACCCAGTACTTC. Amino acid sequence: CAWRTSGSLETQYF.

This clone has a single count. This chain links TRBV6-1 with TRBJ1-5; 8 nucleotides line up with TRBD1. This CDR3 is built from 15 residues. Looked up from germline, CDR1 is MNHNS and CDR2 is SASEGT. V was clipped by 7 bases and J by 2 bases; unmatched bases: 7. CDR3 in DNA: TGTGCCAGCAATGGACAGGGAGCTCGCAATCAGCCCCAGCATTTT. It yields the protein CASNGQGARNQPQHF.

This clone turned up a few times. The DNA for the CDR3 is TGCGCCAGCAGAGGTGACAGGGGATTCACCGGGGAGCTGTTTTTT. Translating gives CASRGDRGFTGELFF. V usage is TRBV5-1 and J usage is TRBJ2-2; 8 bases are shared with TRBD1. CDR3 length: 15 residues. V dropped 5 bases and J dropped 4; count of bases not matched to a gene: 7. Per the germline V gene, CDR1 is SGHRS and CDR2 is YFSETQ.

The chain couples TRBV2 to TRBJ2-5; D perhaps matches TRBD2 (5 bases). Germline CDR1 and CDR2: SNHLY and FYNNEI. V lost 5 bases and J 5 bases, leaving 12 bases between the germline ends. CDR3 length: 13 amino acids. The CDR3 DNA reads TGTGCCAGCAGTATCCCGGGGTTGGAGACCCAGTACTTC. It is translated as CASSIPGLETQYF.

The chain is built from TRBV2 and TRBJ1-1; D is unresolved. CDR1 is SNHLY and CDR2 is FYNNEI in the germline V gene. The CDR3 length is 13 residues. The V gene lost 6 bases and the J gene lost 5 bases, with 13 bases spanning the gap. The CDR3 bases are TGTGCCAGCAGGGAGGACCTCCGGACTGAAGCTTTCTTT. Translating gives CASREDLRTEAFF.

CDR3 bases: TGTGCCAGCAGCAGAGAGGACAGGGTCCTGTATGGCTACACCTTC. Translation: CASSREDRVLYGYTF. This chain uses TRBV9 with TRBJ1-2, with TRBD1 matching over 8 bases. J gave up 5 bases and V 4 bases, and 10 bases lay outside the gene matches. Germline CDR1 and CDR2: SGDLS and YYNGEE. The CDR3 runs 15 residues.

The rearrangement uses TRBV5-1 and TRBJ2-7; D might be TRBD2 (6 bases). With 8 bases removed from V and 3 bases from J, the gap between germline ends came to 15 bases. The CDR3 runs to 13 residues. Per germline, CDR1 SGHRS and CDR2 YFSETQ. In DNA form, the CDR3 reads TGCGCCAGTAACCGCGGGGACGGCTACGAGCAGTACTTC. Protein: CASNRGDGYEQYF.

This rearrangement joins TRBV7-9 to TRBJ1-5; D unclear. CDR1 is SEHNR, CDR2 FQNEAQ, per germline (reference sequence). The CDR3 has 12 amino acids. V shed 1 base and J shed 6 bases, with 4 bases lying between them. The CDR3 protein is CASSLGPQPQHF. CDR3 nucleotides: TGTGCCAGCAGCTTAGGGCCTCAGCCCCAGCATTTT.

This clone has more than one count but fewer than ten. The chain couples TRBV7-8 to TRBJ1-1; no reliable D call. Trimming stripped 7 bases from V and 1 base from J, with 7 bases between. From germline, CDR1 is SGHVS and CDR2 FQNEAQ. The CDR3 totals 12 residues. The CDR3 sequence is CASTNENTEAFF. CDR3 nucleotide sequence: TGTGCCAGCACTAATGAGAACACTGAAGCTTTCTTT.

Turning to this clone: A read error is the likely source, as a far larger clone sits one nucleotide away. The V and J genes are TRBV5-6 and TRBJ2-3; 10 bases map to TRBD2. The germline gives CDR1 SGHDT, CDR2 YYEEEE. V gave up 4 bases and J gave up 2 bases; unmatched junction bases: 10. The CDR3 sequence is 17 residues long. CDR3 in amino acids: CASSRGVAGGLTDTQYF. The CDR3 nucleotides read TGTGCCAGCAGCCGGGGGGTAGCGGGAGGACTCACAGATACGCAGTATTTT.

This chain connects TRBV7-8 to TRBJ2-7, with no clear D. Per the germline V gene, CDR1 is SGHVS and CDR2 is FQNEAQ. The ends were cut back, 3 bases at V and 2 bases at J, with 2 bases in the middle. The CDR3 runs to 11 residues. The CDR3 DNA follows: TGTGCCAGCAGCTTTACCTACGAGCAGTACTTC. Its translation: CASSFTYEQYF.

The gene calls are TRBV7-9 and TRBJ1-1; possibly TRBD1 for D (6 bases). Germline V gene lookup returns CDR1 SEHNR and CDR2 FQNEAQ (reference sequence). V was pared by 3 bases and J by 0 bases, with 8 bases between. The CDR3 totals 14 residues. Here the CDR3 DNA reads TGTGCCAGCAGCTTGACAGGTCTGAACACTGAAGCTTTCTTT. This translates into CASSLTGLNTEAFF.

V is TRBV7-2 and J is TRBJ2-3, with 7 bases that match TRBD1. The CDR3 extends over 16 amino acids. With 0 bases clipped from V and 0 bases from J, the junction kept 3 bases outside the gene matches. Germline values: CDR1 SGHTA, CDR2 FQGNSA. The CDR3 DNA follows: TGTGCCAGCAGCTTAGCAGGGGGCCTTAGCACAGATACGCAGTATTTT. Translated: CASSLAGGLSTDTQYF.